The 26 T cell receptor beta chains below were found in one sample sequenced in a study of blood T cells in healthy people across ages. With a J-beta primer mix and a sample-barcoded 5' primer, a second PCR ran about 6 to 11 cycles. TCRdb itself ran the 5' RACE reads through MiXCR, one entry per CDR3 protein. The data show about 640,000 distinct CDR3 sequences, 58% seen once. The sample taken for sequencing was blood. All receptors derive from a man aged 55-75 years in good health.

In its sample, this clonotype was seen a few times. The rearrangement joins TRBV6-4 to TRBJ2-7, with a tentative D call TRBD1 (5 bases). The CDR3 contains 12 residues. Deletions cut 8 bases from V and 8 bases from J, with 16 bases between. Germline V CDR1 and CDR2: MRHNA, SNTAGT. The chain's CDR3 is CASYNVSGKQYF. The CDR3 DNA reads TGTGCCAGCTATAACGTGTCAGGGAAGCAGTACTTC.

The chain carries TRBV2 and TRBJ2-3; D unresolved. The V gene's germline CDR1 is SNHLY and CDR2 FYNNEI. The CDR3 extends over 15 amino acids. The ends were cut back, 5 bases at V and 2 bases at J, with 14 bases in the middle. CDR3 coding DNA: TGTGCCAGCAGTCCCCGGACCTCAAACACAGATACGCAGTATTTT. This translates into CASSPRTSNTDTQYF.

The V gene is TRBV5-4, the J gene TRBJ1-2, with unresolved D. V lost 2 bases, J lost 4 bases, and 9 bases lay in between. This CDR3 contains 13 residues. Germline-derived CDR1 and CDR2 are SGHNT and YYREEE (reference sequence). The CDR3 DNA reads TGTGCCAGCAGCTTCCGTGACGGCTATGGCTACACCTTC. This translates into CASSFRDGYGYTF.

The chain employs TRBV14 and TRBJ2-4; 7 positions agree with TRBD2. The CDR3 is 15 residues long. Germline V lookup: CDR1 SGHDN, CDR2 FVKESK. Trimming cost V 1 base and J 8 bases; bases outside gene matches: 8. CDR3 region: CASSQGRGGGDIQYF. The CDR3 coding sequence is TGTGCCAGCAGCCAAGGGCGCGGGGGTGGAGACATTCAGTACTTC.

The rearrangement uses TRBV27 and TRBJ2-1; 8 positions match TRBD1. V lost 11 bases, J lost 2 bases, and 11 bases stayed unmatched. This CDR3 has 15 amino acids. Per germline, CDR1 MNHEY and CDR2 SMNVEV (reference sequence). The CDR3 spells CAVGRTGIPYNEQFF. CDR3 coding DNA: TGTGCCGTGGGCCGGACAGGGATCCCCTACAATGAGCAGTTCTTC.

The J gene is TRBJ1-1, the V gene TRBV9, with D unresolved. The CDR3 has 11 residues. CDR1 SGDLS and CDR2 YYNGEE come from the germline V gene. Trimming pared 6 bases from V and 1 base from J, leaving 4 bases between. The CDR3 DNA is TGTGCCAGCACCCGGAACACTGAAGCTTTCTTT. The encoded protein is CASTRNTEAFF.

A remark on this clonotype: This may stem from a read error, because a much larger clone lies one nucleotide away. This chain links TRBV6-1 with TRBJ2-7; D is undetermined. V was cut by 2 bases and J by 6 bases, with 5 bases left in between. CDR1 is MNHNS, CDR2 SASEGT, per germline. This CDR3 is built from 11 residues. The CDR3 spells CASSELFEQYF. In nucleotides, the CDR3 is TGTGCCAGCAGTGAACTCTTCGAGCAGTACTTC.

The chain joins TRBV20-1 to TRBJ2-5; 10 bases are a match to TRBD2. Germline V gene sequence: CDR1 DFQATT, CDR2 SNEGSKA (reference sequence). With V trimmed by 1 base and J by 11 bases, 13 bases remained unmatched. This CDR3 has 15 residues. Here the CDR3 DNA reads TGCAGTGCTAGAGGCCCCAGCGGGGGGGCAGAGGAGCAGTACTTC. This gives the protein CSARGPSGGAEEQYF.

The rearrangement uses TRBV4-2 and TRBJ2-3; 12 bases fit TRBD2. With 3 bases clipped from V and 2 bases from J, the junction kept 6 bases outside the gene matches. CDR1 and CDR2 (germline): LGHNA, YNFKEQ. The CDR3 is 17 residues long. CDR3 DNA: TGTGCCAGCAGCCAGGTCCTAGCGGGGGGGAACACAGATACGCAGTATTTT. Protein: CASSQVLAGGNTDTQYF.

This CDR3 is CASSLARTSLYEQYF. The CDR3, as DNA: TGTGCCAGCAGCTTGGCCCGGACGTCTCTTTACGAGCAGTACTTC. V usage is TRBV5-6 and J usage is TRBJ2-7; unclear D gene. Germline V gene lookup returns CDR1 SGHDT and CDR2 YYEEEE. The CDR3 covers 15 residues. V lost 0 bases to trimming and J lost 4 bases, with 14 bases between them.

As to this clonotype: The missing conserved phenylalanine or tryptophan at the end of this CDR3 makes a read error likely. The CDR3 sequence is CASSPNTWVPGETQYI. The DNA for the CDR3 is TGCGCCAGCAGCCCGAACACCTGGGTGCCCGGGGAGACCCAGTACATC. V gene TRBV5-1 combines with J gene TRBJ2-5; D is uncertain. The CDR3 runs to 16 residues. Trimming removed 4 bases at V and 5 bases at J, with 21 bases between. From germline, CDR1 is SGHRS and CDR2 YFSETQ.

The chain joins TRBV7-2 to TRBJ2-3, with a possible D match to TRBD2 (6 bases). Trimming left V 5 bases short and J 2 bases short, with 17 bases between. This CDR3 spans 16 amino acids. CDR1 SGHTA and CDR2 FQGNSA come from the germline V gene. Written as DNA, the CDR3 is TGTGCCAGCAGCCGACGACTAGGGCCAGACACAGATACGCAGTATTTT. This sequence encodes CASSRRLGPDTDTQYF.

Worth noting for this clonotype: One end of the junction is discordant with germline, which a read error may explain. J is TRBJ1-2 and V is TRBV11-2; 7 positions agree with TRBD1. The germline V gene encodes CDR1 SGHAT and CDR2 FQNNGV. This CDR3 has 13 amino acids. CDR3 in amino acids: CACSVQGNRGYTF. CDR3 DNA: TGTGCCTGCAGCGTACAGGGGAATCGGGGCTACACCTTC.

This chain joins TRBV3-1 and TRBJ2-1; 8 bases agree with TRBD2. The ends lost 2 bases at V and 0 bases at J; junction bases unmatched: 9. Germline assignment: CDR1 LGHDT and CDR2 YNNKEL (reference sequence). The CDR3 covers 18 residues. CDR3: CASSQSGRGGSSYNEQFF. DNA of the CDR3: TGTGCCAGCAGCCAATCTGGACGGGGGGGATCCTCCTACAATGAGCAGTTCTTC.

The V and J genes are TRBV6-1 and TRBJ2-6; a weak D match, TRBD1 (6 bases). From germline, CDR1 is MNHNS and CDR2 SASEGT. The CDR3 length is 17 residues. V lost 6 bases and J 2 bases, leaving 17 bases between the germline ends. The DNA for the CDR3 is TGTGCCAGCAGCGTCAACTCACAGGGTACTGGGGCCAACGTCCTGACTTTC. Translation gives CASSVNSQGTGANVLTF.

This clonotype has more than one count but fewer than ten. J is TRBJ2-5 and V is TRBV3-1; TRBD1 might be the D (6 bases). Trimming removed 1 base from V and 5 bases from J, with 17 bases in between. CDR1 is LGHDT and CDR2 is YNNKEL in the germline V gene (reference sequence). The CDR3 sequence is 16 residues long. CDR3 bases: TGTGCCAGCAGCCAAGTGAGGGACACGCTCCGGGAGACCCAGTACTTC. Amino acids: CASSQVRDTLRETQYF.

The chain employs TRBV29-1 and TRBJ2-1; D not certain. Trimming shortened V by 4 bases and J by 9 bases, and 13 bases separated the two germline ends. CDR1 and CDR2 from the germline V gene are SQVTM and ANQGSEA. The CDR3 contains 12 residues. Here the CDR3 DNA reads TGCAGCGTTGTATCCCCGGAGATTGAGCAGTTCTTC. It encodes CSVVSPEIEQFF.

The chain recombines TRBV27 with TRBJ2-1; D is perhaps TRBD1 (6 bases). There are 16 residues in the CDR3. Looked up from germline, CDR1 is MNHEY and CDR2 is SMNVEV (reference sequence). Trimming removed 6 bases from V and 8 bases from J, with 23 bases in between. DNA of the CDR3: TGTGCCAGCAGAATTGCCGCAGAACAGGGTTGGGATGAGCAGTTCTTC. It is translated as CASRIAAEQGWDEQFF.

J is TRBJ2-3 and V is TRBV20-1; D perhaps matches TRBD2 (5 bases). Deletions cut 6 bases from V and 7 bases from J, with 20 bases between. Germline V gives CDR1 DFQATT, CDR2 SNEGSKA (reference sequence). The CDR3 covers 14 residues. This CDR3 is CSAQTGVGTNTQYF. For the CDR3, the DNA is TGCAGTGCGCAGACCGGGGTCGGCACGAATACGCAGTATTTT.

This chain connects TRBV25-1 to TRBJ1-2; D remains ambiguous. Per germline, CDR1 MGHDK and CDR2 SYGVNS. Trimming shortened V by 4 bases and J by 8 bases, and 11 bases separated the two germline ends. This CDR3 region has 12 residues. CDR3 sequence (DNA): TGTGCCAGCAGTGGATCCATGGGAGGCTACACCTTC. Encoded protein: CASSGSMGGYTF.

This clonotype was detected only a few times. The chain has TRBV3-1 and TRBJ2-5, with D tentatively TRBD2 (6 bases). Germline V lookup: CDR1 LGHDT, CDR2 YNNKEL (reference sequence). The length of the CDR3 is 14 residues. Deletions cut 1 base from V and 6 bases from J, with 12 bases between. The CDR3 loop reads CASSQVGGPQTQYF. The CDR3 bases are TGTGCCAGCAGCCAAGTTGGAGGGCCACAGACCCAGTACTTC.

The V and J genes are TRBV10-1 and TRBJ2-5; D call uncertain. The germline V and J ends were trimmed by 4 bases and 5 bases, with 11 bases remaining between them. The CDR3 is made up of 13 amino acids. The V gene's germline CDR1 is WNHNN and CDR2 SYGVQD (reference sequence). CDR3 sequence (DNA): TGCGCCAGCAGTGGTAAGGGCGCGGAGACCCAGTACTTC. Encoded protein: CASSGKGAETQYF.

The chain joins TRBV5-1 to TRBJ2-7; D gene uncertain. V lost 1 base to trimming and J lost 1 base, with 12 bases between them. The CDR3 sequence is 15 residues long. The germline V gene encodes CDR1 SGHRS and CDR2 YFSETQ. CDR3 in DNA: TGCGCCAGCAGCTTGTTGGGTCGTGAGTCCTACGAGCAGTACTTC. Translated: CASSLLGRESYEQYF.

On this clonotype: Mismatch with germline at one junction end may stem from a read error. This chain uses TRBV6-2 or TRBV6-3 with TRBJ2-5; TRBD1 might be the D (6 bases). This CDR3 contains 13 residues. Germline V gene lookup returns CDR1 MNHEY and CDR2 SVGEGT. The CDR3 coding sequence is TGTGCCAGCACTGACAGGTCCCAAGAGATCCAGTACTTC. It specifies CASTDRSQEIQYF.

The chain links TRBV12-3 or TRBV12-4 to TRBJ2-7, with TRBD2 matching 8 bases. V was clipped by 5 bases and J by 3 bases; unmatched bases: 9. The CDR3 loop spans 15 amino acids. CDR3: CASSAGTRAVYEQYF. CDR3 bases: TGTGCCAGCAGTGCCGGGACTAGGGCTGTCTACGAGCAGTACTTC.

This clonotype was observed a handful of times. This chain joins TRBV3-1 and TRBJ1-1, with TRBD1 as a possible D gene (5 bases). The CDR3 spans 15 residues. Germline CDR1 LGHDT, CDR2 YNNKEL (reference sequence). V lost 4 bases and J 2 bases, leaving 14 bases between the germline ends. The CDR3 region is CASSPGWRGNTEAFF. CDR3 nucleotides: TGTGCCAGCAGCCCGGGGTGGAGGGGCAACACTGAAGCTTTCTTT.